These 21 T cell receptor beta chains share one sample of origin, sequenced in a study of T cells in Graves' hyperthyroidism and ophthalmopathy. Amplified regions were TCR beta CDR3 sequences from RNA transcripts. An initial round of RT-PCR targeting the TCR CDR3 relied on the HTBI primer set. Each CDR3 protein gets one entry after TCRdb re-called the multiplex PCR reads with MiXCR. The sample includes a few hundred thousand distinct CDR3 sequences, 15% to 18% seen only once; the top ten take around 14%. Source material: blood. These receptors were obtained from a woman aged 18-29 years with Graves' hyperthyroidism.

Only a few counts were recorded for this clonotype. The gene calls are TRBV10-1 and TRBJ2-3, with TRBD2 matching over 8 bases. In germline, CDR1 is WNHNN, CDR2 SYGVQD (reference sequence). The CDR3 consists of 16 residues. The V segment lost 8 bases and the J segment 1 base; nucleotides outside the gene matches: 11. The DNA of the CDR3 is TGCGCCAGCTCGAGGGCGGGAGGTATCGGCACAGATACGCAGTATTTT. It encodes CASSRAGGIGTDTQYF.

This clonotype was counted at least ten times. One junction end disagrees with the germline gene, perhaps due to a read error. This chain links TRBV20-1 with TRBJ2-5; 8 bases are a match to TRBD1. The CDR3 is made up of 14 amino acids. Germline V gives CDR1 DFQATT, CDR2 SNEGSKA (reference sequence). For the CDR3, the DNA is TGCAGTGCTTTTTCAGGGGGCTACCAGGAGACCCAGTACTTC. It yields the protein CSAFSGGYQETQYF.

This clonotype has a count of ten or more. The gene calls are TRBV5-6 and TRBJ1-6; no definite D call. The CDR3 contains 14 residues. The germline V gene has CDR1 SGHDT and CDR2 YYEEEE. The ends were cut back, 0 bases at V and 11 bases at J, with 12 bases in the middle. CDR3 DNA sequence: TGTGCCAGCAGCTTGGGGCCAAGAACGGCACCCCTCCACTTT. It yields the protein CASSLGPRTAPLHF.

This chain links TRBV10-3 with TRBJ1-3; D is uncertain. Trimming took 6 bases from V and 0 from J, leaving 12 bases between them. Germline CDR1 and CDR2: ENHRY and SYGVKD. The length of the CDR3 is 15 residues. CDR3 coding DNA: TGTGCCATCAGATCTCCTGTTCTCTCTGGAAACACCATATATTTT. As protein: CAIRSPVLSGNTIYF.

This chain links TRBV5-4 with TRBJ1-1; D gene ambiguous. V was shortened by 1 base and J by 3 bases, with 10 bases between the two germline ends. The CDR3 covers 14 residues. Germline loops: CDR1 SGHNT, CDR2 YYREEE (reference sequence). For the CDR3, the DNA is TGTGCCAGCAGCTTGTACGGGGTTTACACTGAAGCTTTCTTT. Translation: CASSLYGVYTEAFF.

This clonotype was recorded a few times. The junction departs from the called germline gene at one end, perhaps through a read error. The V gene is TRBV12-3 or TRBV12-4, the J gene TRBJ2-5; D may be TRBD1 (5 bases). This CDR3 is built from 14 residues. The CDR3 region has the DNA TGTGCCGGCAGTCCCGACAGTGTGGTAGAGACCCAGTACTTC. Translated: CAGSPDSVVETQYF.

This clonotype occurred many times. The DNA of the CDR3 is TGTGCCGGACGAGCAGAGCCCACAGATACGCAGTATTTT. Protein: CAGRAEPTDTQYF. The chain recombines TRBV28 with TRBJ2-3; D is ambiguous. The V end lost 11 bases, the J end lost 2 bases, and 14 bases lay between the germline ends. The CDR3 extends over 13 amino acids. From germline, CDR1 is MDHEN and CDR2 SYDVKM.

This clonotype has only a few counts. J is TRBJ1-2 and V is TRBV15; unclear D gene. V was trimmed by 3 bases and J by 1 base, leaving 12 bases between them. The CDR3 loop spans 15 amino acids. The germline gives CDR1 LNHNV, CDR2 YYDKDF (reference sequence). The CDR3 DNA sequence: TGTGCCACCAGCAGGGATAGAGTTTTTAACTATGGCTACACCTTC. Its translation: CATSRDRVFNYGYTF.

This clonotype was seen many times. The chain couples TRBV5-1 to TRBJ1-1; D remains ambiguous. Trimming shortened V by 2 bases and J by 3 bases, and 11 bases separated the two germline ends. The CDR3 is 14 residues long. Germline V lookup: CDR1 SGHRS, CDR2 YFSETQ. CDR3 sequence: CASSLRQADTEAFF. The CDR3 nucleotides read TGCGCCAGCAGCTTAAGGCAGGCGGACACTGAAGCTTTCTTT.

The chain combines TRBV27 with TRBJ1-2, with D possibly TRBD1 on 6 matching bases. V was cut by 5 bases and J by 9 bases, with 16 bases left in between. Germline-derived CDR1 and CDR2 are MNHEY and SMNVEV (reference sequence). This CDR3 spans 13 amino acids. CDR3 protein: CASSISDSLRYTF. In DNA, the CDR3 is TGTGCCAGCAGTATCTCGGACAGTCTTCGCTACACCTTC.

This clonotype occurred a few times. This chain uses TRBV6-2 or TRBV6-3 with TRBJ1-1, with 10 bases lining up with TRBD1. Germline-derived CDR1 and CDR2 are MNHEY and SVGEGT. V lost 6 bases and J lost 0; bases outside the gene matches: 16. This CDR3 has 19 residues. The CDR3 loop reads CASRRLTGGGRSVNTEAFF. DNA of the CDR3: TGTGCCAGCAGAAGACTGACAGGGGGCGGACGGAGTGTGAACACTGAAGCTTTCTTT.

This clonotype was seen ten or more times. The CDR3 DNA follows: TGTGCCAGCAGCTTAGGGTCCACAGTGCCTCTAAACATTCAGTACTTC. Encoded protein: CASSLGSTVPLNIQYF. The chain recombines TRBV11-2 with TRBJ2-4; D remains unclear. The CDR3 runs 16 residues. Germline CDR1 is SGHAT and CDR2 is FQNNGV. The V end was cut by 1 base, the J end by 6 bases, with 16 bases between.

There are many counts of this clonotype. The rearrangement links TRBV2 to TRBJ2-1; D is perhaps TRBD1 or TRBD2 (6 bases each). Trimming cost V 7 bases and J 1 base, with 35 bases left between them. From germline, CDR1 is SNHLY and CDR2 FYNNEI. The CDR3 is made up of 22 amino acids. DNA of the CDR3: TGTGCCAGCACCGCAAAGGTTGGGGGGCGGGTCAAGGTTCGGAGGTCCTACAATGAGCAGTTCTTC. Translated: CASTAKVGGRVKVRRSYNEQFF.

The table lists this clonotype with a count of one. One base away lies a much larger clone, so this may be a sequencing read error. This chain joins TRBV7-8 and TRBJ2-1; 9 nucleotides line up with TRBD1. This CDR3 has 17 residues. Per the germline V gene, CDR1 is SGHVS and CDR2 is FQNEAQ. The CDR3 loop is CAGSPSGQGVPYNEQFF. In DNA form, the CDR3 reads TGTGCCGGCAGCCCCTCGGGACAGGGCGTACCCTACAATGAGCAGTTCTTC.

This clonotype occurred a few times. This chain connects TRBV2 to TRBJ1-5; D call uncertain. Germline CDR1 SNHLY, CDR2 FYNNEI. The CDR3 totals 12 residues. Trimming took off 3 bases at V and 4 bases at J, with 4 bases between the two ends. CDR3 sequence: CASSDQNQPQHF. In nucleotides, the CDR3 is TGTGCCAGCAGTGACCAAAATCAGCCCCAGCATTTT.

This clonotype was seen repeatedly, ten times or more. V and J are TRBV20-1 and TRBJ2-7; TRBD1 might be the D (7 bases). The CDR3 is 18 amino acids. V lost 0 bases to trimming and J lost 4 bases, with 25 bases between them. CDR1 and CDR2 from the germline V gene are DFQATT and SNEGSKA (reference sequence). CDR3 protein: CSAREAGTANLLKYEQYF. For the CDR3, the DNA is TGCAGTGCTAGAGAGGCGGGGACAGCGAACTTGCTAAAATACGAGCAGTACTTC.

This clonotype was seen ten or more times. The chain couples TRBV6-1 to TRBJ1-2, with TRBD1 matching 7 bases. Germline-derived CDR1 and CDR2 are MNHNS and SASEGT. Trimming cost V 4 bases and J 4 bases; bases outside gene matches: 0. CDR3 size: 12 residues. CDR3 region: CASSGQGYGYTF. The CDR3 region has the DNA TGTGCCAGCAGTGGACAGGGCTATGGCTACACCTTC.

This clonotype was recorded many times. The rearrangement uses TRBV28 and TRBJ2-5; D is undetermined. Germline CDR1 reads MDHEN; CDR2 reads SYDVKM. Trimming stripped 5 bases from V and 4 bases from J, with 14 bases between. The CDR3 spans 14 residues. The chain's CDR3 is CASSNIRVPETQYF. The CDR3 coding sequence is TGTGCCAGCAGTAATATAAGGGTCCCAGAGACCCAGTACTTC.

This chain uses TRBV7-8 with TRBJ2-2, with 7 positions matching TRBD2. Germline V CDR1 and CDR2: SGHVS, FQNEAQ. This CDR3 has 12 residues. The CDR3 DNA is TGTTCCTCGGGAGGAAACACCGGGGAGCTGTTTTTT. Translation gives CSSGGNTGELFF.

This clonotype was seen at least ten times. The rearrangement uses TRBV6-2 or TRBV6-3 and TRBJ2-1; 11 bases match TRBD2. The CDR3 spans 17 residues. The V gene end was trimmed by 0 bases and the J gene end by 5 bases; junction bases not matched to a gene: 6. Germline assignment: CDR1 MNHEY and CDR2 SVGEGT. DNA of the CDR3: TGTGCCAGCAGTTACTCGAAGGGGACTAGCGGAAACAATGAGCAGTTCTTC. Translating gives CASSYSKGTSGNNEQFF.

This clonotype was seen a handful of times. The chain joins TRBV7-9 to TRBJ2-1; a possible D gene is TRBD2 (5 bases). V lost 1 base to trimming and J lost 9 bases, with 25 bases between them. Germline V gene data show CDR1 as SEHNR and CDR2 as FQNEAQ (reference sequence). The CDR3 spans 18 residues. The CDR3 reads CASSLEVLALRSTAEQFF. The CDR3, as DNA: TGTGCCAGCAGCTTAGAAGTTCTAGCCCTTCGATCGACGGCTGAGCAGTTCTTC.